This T cell receptor beta chain stems from a study of T-cell reconstitution after alpha-beta-depleted transplantation in children. Preparing the TCRbeta library involved the use of unique molecular identifiers. TCRdb reanalysed the PCR reads using MiXCR and keeps one entry per CDR3 protein. The table includes some 200,000 distinct CDR3 sequences, 8% to 9.5% detected once. The CDR3 contains 9 residues. From germline, CDR1 is SEHNR and CDR2 FQNEAQ (reference sequence). In this sample, this clonotype turned up a few times. The junction differs from germline at one of its ends, possibly a read error. This receptor was identified in a human donor who donated a stem cell graft to a child with acute lymphoblastic leukemia. V and J are TRBV7-9 and TRBJ2-7; no clear D gene. Sequenced material: PBMCs from the stem cell graft donor, taken from the stem cell graft. This chain's CDR3 is CASSPTYNF. As DNA, the CDR3 is TGTGCCAGCAGCCCAACTTACAACTTC.